The 2 T cell receptor beta chains below come from one sample, sequenced in a study of cytomegalovirus exposure and HLA in healthy donors. PCR employed 60 Vbeta and 13 Jbeta primers. The assay was immunoSEQ multiplex PCR, and TCRdb's table has in-frame clones only and misses some. The sample shows 150,000 or so clones, roughly 76% of them seen only once. Sequencing was carried out using PBMCs. The receptors come from a woman under 30 in good health and CMV-seropositive.

The rearrangement joins TRBV5-4 to TRBJ2-1; TRBD2 is a possible D gene (6 bases). The CDR3 is made up of 12 amino acids. V dropped 7 bases and J dropped 10 bases, with 15 bases sitting between them. From germline, CDR1 is SGHNT and CDR2 YYREEE (reference sequence). CDR3 in amino acids: CASRYQGREQFF. The CDR3 nucleotides read TGTGCCAGCCGTTATCAAGGGAGGGAGCAGTTCTTC.

This chain links TRBV6-4 with TRBJ2-2, with a tentative D call TRBD1 (5 bases). This CDR3 has 16 amino acids. V was clipped by 4 bases and J by 0 bases, with 12 bases between them. The germline CDR1 and CDR2 sequences are MRHNA and SNTAGT. The CDR3 DNA follows: TGTGCCAGCAGTGCCTGGGGCTCGTCGAACACCGGGGAGCTGTTTTTT. Amino acid sequence: CASSAWGSSNTGELFF.